This T cell receptor beta chain was captured in a study of blood T cell repertoires in COVID-19. V dropped 2 bases and J dropped 9 bases, with 12 bases sitting between them. The CDR3 totals 14 residues. CDR1 SGHNT and CDR2 YYREEE come from the germline V gene (reference sequence). This study enrolled people aged roughly 18 to 90 from about 26 US geographic areas. Which cohort a participant joined came from the clinical history participants gave. Donors in Cohort 3 counted as recovered after two negative PCRs, clearance, or symptom resolution. Original handling: Amplification with reference gene primers provided the estimates of nucleated cell counts. The protocol was immunoSEQ multiplex PCR, while the TCRdb copy is restricted to in-frame clones and leaves out a portion. V, J and clone size reflect that table, while D and trimming were determined from the DNA. The sample comprises about 250,000 clones, about nine tenths of which are singletons, and more than 1.5% rests with the top ten.

Material for sequencing was PBMCs or T cells enriched from blood (not recorded which). This TCR was sampled from a middle-aged man who had recovered from COVID-19. The rearrangement links TRBV5-4 to TRBJ1-6, with TRBD1 as a possible D gene (5 bases). The CDR3 bases are TGTGCCAGCAGCTTCAGGGAGGGCGGTTCACCCCTCCACTTT. Translation: CASSFREGGSPLHF.